These 12 T cell receptor beta chains share one sample of origin, sequenced in a study of blood T cell repertoires in COVID-19. This table comes from immunoSEQ multiplex PCR, and its TCRdb copy is limited to in-frame clones, with some not included. In the table there are about 38,000 clones, roughly 80% of which are singletons. Sequencing was carried out using peripheral blood. The receptors shown here come from a man aged 55 to 69 with COVID-19, enrolled during active disease.

The chain links TRBV6-2 or TRBV6-3 to TRBJ1-1; D is uncertain. This CDR3 is 13 amino acids long. The ends were cut back, 5 bases at V and 1 base at J, with 8 bases in the middle. Germline V gives CDR1 MNHEY, CDR2 SVGEGT. The CDR3 here is CASSIIPNTEAFF. The CDR3 nucleotides are TGTGCCAGCAGTATCATCCCGAACACTGAAGCTTTCTTT.

The V and J genes are TRBV12-5 and TRBJ1-5, with D perhaps matching TRBD1 (5 bases). Trimming removed 4 bases at V and 5 bases at J, with 12 bases between. The CDR3 runs to 14 residues. The germline CDR1 and CDR2 sequences are LGHNT and FRNRAP. DNA for the CDR3: TGTGCTAGTGGTTGGCAGGGTCCTGATCAGCCCCAGCATTTT. Translation gives CASGWQGPDQPQHF.

The rearrangement joins TRBV11-3 to TRBJ2-6, with unresolved D. This CDR3 spans 15 amino acids. V lost 1 base, J lost 0 bases, and 4 bases lay in between. Germline assignment: CDR1 SGHNT and CDR2 YENEEA. CDR3 residues: CASSLGGSGANVLTF. In DNA form, the CDR3 reads TGTGCCAGCAGCTTAGGAGGCTCTGGGGCCAACGTCCTGACTTTC.

The V and J genes are TRBV12-3 or TRBV12-4 and TRBJ1-2; 8 bases agree with TRBD1. The CDR3 has 13 residues. V shed 5 bases, J shed 8 bases, and the junction held 7 bases outside the gene matches. CDR3 coding DNA: TGTGCCAGCAGTCCCCGACAGGGGCGCGGCTACACCTTC. Translated: CASSPRQGRGYTF.

With respect to this clone: At the DNA level, this CDR3 is encoded by other sequences in the same sample as well. The chain uses TRBV2 and TRBJ1-5, with TRBD1 as a possible D gene (5 bases). In germline, CDR1 is SNHLY, CDR2 FYNNEI. The CDR3 contains 14 residues. Trimming stripped 4 bases from V and 0 bases from J, with 7 bases between. CDR3 sequence reads: CASSVDNSNQPQHF. CDR3 nucleotides: TGTGCCAGCAGTGTGGACAATAGCAATCAGCCCCAGCATTTT.

The chain has TRBV6-1 and TRBJ2-1; 11 positions agree with TRBD2. CDR3 length equals 17 residues. J lost 5 bases, V lost 2 bases, and 8 bases had no gene match. The germline CDR1 and CDR2 sequences are MNHNS and SASEGT. The CDR3 DNA is TGTGCCAGCAGTGAATCGCGAGGACTAGCGGGCAACAATGAGCAGTTCTTC. It specifies CASSESRGLAGNNEQFF.

This chain uses TRBV5-4 with TRBJ2-6; D is undetermined. Trimming removed 7 bases from V and 0 bases from J, with 11 bases in between. In germline, CDR1 is SGHNT, CDR2 YYREEE (reference sequence). The CDR3 covers 15 residues. The CDR3 sequence is CASSRADSGANVLTF. DNA of the CDR3: TGTGCCAGCTCCCGAGCCGACTCTGGGGCCAACGTCCTGACTTTC.

This clone was counted a single time. The chain carries TRBV7-2 and TRBJ2-7, with a weak D call TRBD1 (6 bases). The germline V gene encodes CDR1 SGHTA and CDR2 FQGNSA. The CDR3 has 14 residues. The ends were cut back, 4 bases at V and 5 bases at J, with 15 bases in the middle. The DNA for the CDR3 is TGTGCCAGCAGCTCGTGGGACAAAGTCCACGAGCAGTACTTC. As protein: CASSSWDKVHEQYF. The full variable domain, its missing parts supplied by reference TRBV7-2 and TRBJ2-7, is GAGVSQSPSNKVTEKGKDVELRCDPISGHTALYWYRQSLGQGLEFLIYFQGNSAPDKSGLPSDRFSAERTGGSVSTLTIQRTQQEDSAVYLCASSSWDKVHEQYFGPGTRLTVT.

The V call is TRBV12-3 or TRBV12-4, the J call TRBJ2-1, with D perhaps matching TRBD2 (6 bases). V lost 5 bases, J lost 9 bases, and 14 bases lay in between. The CDR3 runs to 13 residues. The CDR3 nucleotides read TGTGCCAGCAGTCTCCTGGAGGGTAGTGAGCAGTTCTTC. This translates into CASSLLEGSEQFF.

With respect to this clone: The junction shows a germline mismatch at one end, possibly a read error. CDR3 amino acids: CASSLDFPGTNSPLHF. The DNA for the CDR3 is TGCGCCAGCAGTTTGGATTTCCCGGGTACCAATTCACCCCTCCACTTT. The genes are TRBV5-1 and TRBJ1-6; D is undetermined. Per the germline V gene, CDR1 is SGHRS and CDR2 is YFSETQ. The CDR3 consists of 16 residues.

This chain links TRBV3-1 (or the pseudogene TRBV3-2) with TRBJ2-7, with TRBD1 as a possible D gene (6 bases). The length of the CDR3 is 13 residues. The germline CDR1 and CDR2 sequences are LGHDT and YNNKEL (reference sequence). V lost 5 bases and J 0 bases, leaving 8 bases between the germline ends. The CDR3: CASSSQGSYEQYF. The CDR3 nucleotides read TGTGCCAGCAGCTCACAGGGCTCCTACGAGCAGTACTTC.

The V call is TRBV9, the J call TRBJ1-3; D ambiguous. Germline V gene data show CDR1 as SGDLS and CDR2 as YYNGEE. V lost 5 bases and J lost 4, with 16 bases in between. The CDR3 spans 15 residues. The CDR3 region has the DNA TGTGCCAGCAGTCGTATAGCGACTGGCGGAAACACCATATATTTT. Translated, it gives CASSRIATGGNTIYF.